This T cell receptor (beta chain) was recorded in a study of T-cell reconstitution after alpha-beta-depleted transplantation in children. TCRbeta library preparation incorporated unique molecular identifiers. In TCRdb, the PCR reads were re-called with MiXCR into one record per CDR3 protein. Here the sample spans approximately 300,000 distinct CDR3 sequences, 6% to 10% being singletons. This clonotype has just a few counts. As yet, its antigen is unknown. Germline CDR1 MDHEN, CDR2 SYDVKM. V was cut by 2 bases and J by 1 base, with 14 bases left in between. The CDR3 length is 16 residues. Study-wide results and caveats: The origin of high day-60 TCRbeta diversity in some patients lay in surviving recipient T cells and thymic progenitors. Approximately two months post-transplant, alpha-beta T cells reportedly originated from several hundred expanded graft clones. Most T-cell counts and diversity one year after the transplant came from T cells that were newly produced.

The material sequenced was peripheral blood, taken 360 days after TCRalphabeta/CD19-depleted stem cell transplant. This chain joins TRBV28 and TRBJ2-5; D tentatively fits TRBD1 or TRBD2 (7 bases each). The sequence was collected from a female patient between 2 and 15 years old who had a stem cell transplant for Fanconi anemia, so the T cells may come from the graft donor. The CDR3 DNA reads TGTGCCAGCAGTTTACTGGCGGGGGACAGCCAAGAGACCCAGTACTTC. Translation gives CASSLLAGDSQETQYF.